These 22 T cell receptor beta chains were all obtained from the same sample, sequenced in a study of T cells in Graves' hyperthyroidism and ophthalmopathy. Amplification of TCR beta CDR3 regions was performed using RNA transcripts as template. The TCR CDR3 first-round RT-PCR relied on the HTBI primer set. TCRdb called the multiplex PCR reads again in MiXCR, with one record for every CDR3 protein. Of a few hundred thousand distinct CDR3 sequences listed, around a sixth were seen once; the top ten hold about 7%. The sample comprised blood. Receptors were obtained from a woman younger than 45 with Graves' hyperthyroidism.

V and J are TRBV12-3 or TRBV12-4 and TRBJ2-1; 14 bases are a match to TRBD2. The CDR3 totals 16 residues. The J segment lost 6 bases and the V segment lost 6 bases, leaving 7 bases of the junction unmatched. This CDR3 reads CASSRLAGGSSNEQFF. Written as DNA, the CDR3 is TGTGCCAGCAGCAGACTAGCGGGAGGGTCATCCAATGAGCAGTTCTTC.

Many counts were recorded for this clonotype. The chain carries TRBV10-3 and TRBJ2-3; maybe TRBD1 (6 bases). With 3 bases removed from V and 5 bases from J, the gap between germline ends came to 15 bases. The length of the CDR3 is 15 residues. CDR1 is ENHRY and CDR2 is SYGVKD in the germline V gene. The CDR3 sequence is CAISDVAGAQDTQYF. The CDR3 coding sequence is TGTGCCATCAGTGATGTGGCAGGGGCGCAAGATACGCAGTATTTT.

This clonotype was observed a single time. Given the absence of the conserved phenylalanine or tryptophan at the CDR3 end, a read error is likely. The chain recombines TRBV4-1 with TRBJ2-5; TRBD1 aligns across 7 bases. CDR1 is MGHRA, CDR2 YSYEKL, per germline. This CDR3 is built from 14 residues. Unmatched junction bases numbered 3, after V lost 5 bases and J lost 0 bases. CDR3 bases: TGCGCCAGCAGCGGGACAGTCAACCAAGAGACCCAGTACTCC. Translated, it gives CASSGTVNQETQYS.

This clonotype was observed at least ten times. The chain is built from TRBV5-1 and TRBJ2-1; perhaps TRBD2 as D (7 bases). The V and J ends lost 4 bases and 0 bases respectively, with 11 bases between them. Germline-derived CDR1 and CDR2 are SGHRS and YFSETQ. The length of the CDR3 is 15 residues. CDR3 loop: CASSGGGASYNEQFF. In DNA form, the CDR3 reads TGCGCCAGCAGCGGGGGGGGGGCCTCCTACAATGAGCAGTTCTTC. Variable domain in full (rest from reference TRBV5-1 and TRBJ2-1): KAGVTQTPRYLIKTRGQQVTLSCSPISGHRSVSWYQQTPGQGLQFLFEYFSETQRNKGNFPGRFSGRQFSNSRSEMNVSTLELGDSALYLCASSGGGASYNEQFFGPGTRLTVL.

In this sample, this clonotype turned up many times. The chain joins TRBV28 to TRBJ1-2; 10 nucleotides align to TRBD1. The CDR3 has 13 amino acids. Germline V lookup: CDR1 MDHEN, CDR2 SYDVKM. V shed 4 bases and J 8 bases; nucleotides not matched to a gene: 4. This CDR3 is CASSSGQGVGYTF. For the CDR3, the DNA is TGTGCCAGCAGTTCAGGACAGGGGGTAGGCTACACCTTC.

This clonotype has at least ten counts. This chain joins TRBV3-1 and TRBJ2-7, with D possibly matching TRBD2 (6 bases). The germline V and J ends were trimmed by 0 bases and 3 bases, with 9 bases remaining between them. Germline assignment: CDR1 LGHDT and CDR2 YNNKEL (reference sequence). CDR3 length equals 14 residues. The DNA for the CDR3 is TGTGCCAGCAGCCAAGAGATGCGGGGCTACGAGCAGTACTTC. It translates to CASSQEMRGYEQYF.

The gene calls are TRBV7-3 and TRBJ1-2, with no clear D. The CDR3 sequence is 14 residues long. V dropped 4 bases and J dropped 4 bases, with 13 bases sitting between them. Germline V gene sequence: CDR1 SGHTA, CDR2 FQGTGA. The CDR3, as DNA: TGTGCCAGCAGCTCGGACGGTACTGGCTATGGCTACACCTTC. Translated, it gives CASSSDGTGYGYTF.

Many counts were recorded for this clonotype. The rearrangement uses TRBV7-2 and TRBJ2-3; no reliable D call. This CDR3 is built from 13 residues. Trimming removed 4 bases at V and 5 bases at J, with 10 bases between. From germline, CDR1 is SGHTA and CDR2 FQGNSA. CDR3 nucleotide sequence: TGTGCCAGCAGCTCAGCAAGGGAAGATACGCAGTATTTT. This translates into CASSSAREDTQYF.

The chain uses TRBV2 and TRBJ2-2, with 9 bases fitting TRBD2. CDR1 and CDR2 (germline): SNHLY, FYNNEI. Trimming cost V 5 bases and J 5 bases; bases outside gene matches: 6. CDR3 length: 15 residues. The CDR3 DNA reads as TGTGCCAGCAGTTTAGCGGGAGTACGAACCGGGGAGCTGTTTTTT. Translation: CASSLAGVRTGELFF.

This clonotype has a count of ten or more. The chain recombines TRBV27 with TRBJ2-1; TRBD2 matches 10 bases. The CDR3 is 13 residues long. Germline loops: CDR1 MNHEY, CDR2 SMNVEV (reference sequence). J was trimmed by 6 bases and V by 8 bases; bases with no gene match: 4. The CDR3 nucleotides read TGTGCCAGCGGCCGGACTAGCGGCAATGAGCAGTTCTTC. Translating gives CASGRTSGNEQFF.

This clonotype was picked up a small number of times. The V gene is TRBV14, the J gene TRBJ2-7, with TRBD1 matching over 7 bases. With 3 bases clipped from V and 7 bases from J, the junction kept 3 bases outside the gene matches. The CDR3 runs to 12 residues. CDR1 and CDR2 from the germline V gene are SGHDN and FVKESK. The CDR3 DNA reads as TGTGCCAGCAGCCATCAGGGGGAAGAGCAGTACTTC. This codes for CASSHQGEEQYF.

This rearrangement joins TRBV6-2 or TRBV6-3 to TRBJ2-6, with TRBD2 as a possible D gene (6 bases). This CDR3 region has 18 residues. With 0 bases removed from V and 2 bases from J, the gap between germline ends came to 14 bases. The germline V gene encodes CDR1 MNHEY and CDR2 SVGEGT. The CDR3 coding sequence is TGTGCCAGCAGTTACTCTACCTCGGGGGTACCTGGGGCCAACGTCCTGACTTTC. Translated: CASSYSTSGVPGANVLTF.

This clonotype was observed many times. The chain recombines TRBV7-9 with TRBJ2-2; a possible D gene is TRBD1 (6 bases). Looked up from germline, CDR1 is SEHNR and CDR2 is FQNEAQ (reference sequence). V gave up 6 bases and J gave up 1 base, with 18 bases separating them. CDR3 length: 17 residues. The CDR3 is CASSFTGSNWNTGELFF. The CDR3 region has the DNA TGTGCCAGCAGTTTTACAGGGAGTAATTGGAACACCGGGGAGCTGTTTTTT.

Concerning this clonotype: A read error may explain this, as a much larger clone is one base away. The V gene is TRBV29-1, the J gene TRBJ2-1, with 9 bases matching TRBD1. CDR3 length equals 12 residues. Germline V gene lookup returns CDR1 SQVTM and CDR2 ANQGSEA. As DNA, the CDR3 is TGCAGCGTGAGAGGACAGGGGAATGAGCAGCTCTTC. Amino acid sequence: CSVRGQGNEQLF.

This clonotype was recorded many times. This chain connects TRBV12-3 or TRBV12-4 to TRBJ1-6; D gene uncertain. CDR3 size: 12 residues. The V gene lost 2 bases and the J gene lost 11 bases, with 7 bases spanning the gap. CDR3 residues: CASSLSGTPLHF. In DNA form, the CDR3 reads TGTGCCAGCAGTTTATCTGGTACACCCCTCCACTTT.

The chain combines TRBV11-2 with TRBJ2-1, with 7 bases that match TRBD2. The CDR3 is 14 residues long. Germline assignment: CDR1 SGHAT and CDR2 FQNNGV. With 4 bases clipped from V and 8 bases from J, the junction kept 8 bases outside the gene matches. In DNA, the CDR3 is TGTGCCAGCAGCTGGGGGGGGGGTGTCGATGAGCAGTTCTTC. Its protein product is CASSWGGGVDEQFF.

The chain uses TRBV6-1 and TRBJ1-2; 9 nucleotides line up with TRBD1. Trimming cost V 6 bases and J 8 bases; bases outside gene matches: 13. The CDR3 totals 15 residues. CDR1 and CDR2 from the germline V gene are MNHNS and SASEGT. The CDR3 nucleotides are TGTGCCAGCAGCTCGGGACAGGGCCTCTGGAGGGGCTACACCTTC. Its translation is CASSSGQGLWRGYTF.

The CDR3 is CASSRRLRGQETQYF. DNA for the CDR3: TGTGCCAGTAGTCGACGCCTGCGGGGTCAAGAGACCCAGTACTTC. This chain joins TRBV19 and TRBJ2-5; possibly TRBD2 for D (6 bases). CDR1 is LNHDA and CDR2 is SQIVND in the germline V gene (reference sequence). Deletions cut 5 bases from V and 2 bases from J, with 15 bases between. There are 15 residues in the CDR3.

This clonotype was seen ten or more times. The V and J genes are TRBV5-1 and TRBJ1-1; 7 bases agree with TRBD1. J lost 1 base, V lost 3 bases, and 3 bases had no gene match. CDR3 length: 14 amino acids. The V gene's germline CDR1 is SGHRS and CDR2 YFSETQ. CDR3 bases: TGCGCCAGCAGCTCGACAGGGAGGAACACTGAAGCTTTCTTT. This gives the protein CASSSTGRNTEAFF.

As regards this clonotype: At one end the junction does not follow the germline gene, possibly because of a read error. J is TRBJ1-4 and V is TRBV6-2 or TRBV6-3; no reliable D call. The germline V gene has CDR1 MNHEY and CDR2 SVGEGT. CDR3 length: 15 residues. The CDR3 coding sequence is TGCGCCACCACCCGGAGCCTCTCAACTAATGAAAAACTGTTTTTT. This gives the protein CATTRSLSTNEKLFF.

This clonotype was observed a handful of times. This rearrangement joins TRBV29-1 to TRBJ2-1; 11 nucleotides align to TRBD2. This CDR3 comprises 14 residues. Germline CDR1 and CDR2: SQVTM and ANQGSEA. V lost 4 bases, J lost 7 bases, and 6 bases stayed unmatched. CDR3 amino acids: CSVVSGLAANEQFF. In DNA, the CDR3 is TGCAGCGTTGTATCGGGACTAGCGGCTAATGAGCAGTTCTTC.

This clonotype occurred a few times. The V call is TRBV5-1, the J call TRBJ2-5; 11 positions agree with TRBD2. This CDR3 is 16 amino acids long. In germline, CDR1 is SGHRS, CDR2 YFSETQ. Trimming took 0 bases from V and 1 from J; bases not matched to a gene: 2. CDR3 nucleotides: TGCGCCAGCAGCTTGGTAGCGGGAGGGTCCCAAGAGACCCAGTACTTC. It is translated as CASSLVAGGSQETQYF.